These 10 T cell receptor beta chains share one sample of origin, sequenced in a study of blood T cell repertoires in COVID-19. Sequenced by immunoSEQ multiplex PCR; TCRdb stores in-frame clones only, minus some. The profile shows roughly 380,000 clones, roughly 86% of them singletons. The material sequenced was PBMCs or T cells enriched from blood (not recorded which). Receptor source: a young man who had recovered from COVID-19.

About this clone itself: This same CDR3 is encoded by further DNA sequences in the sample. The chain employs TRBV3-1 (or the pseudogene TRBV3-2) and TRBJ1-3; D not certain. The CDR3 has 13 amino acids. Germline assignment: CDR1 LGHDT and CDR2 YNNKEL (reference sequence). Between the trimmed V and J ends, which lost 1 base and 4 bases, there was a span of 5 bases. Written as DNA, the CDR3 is TGTGCCAGCAGCCAAGCAGGAGGAAACACCATATATTTT. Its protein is CASSQAGGNTIYF.

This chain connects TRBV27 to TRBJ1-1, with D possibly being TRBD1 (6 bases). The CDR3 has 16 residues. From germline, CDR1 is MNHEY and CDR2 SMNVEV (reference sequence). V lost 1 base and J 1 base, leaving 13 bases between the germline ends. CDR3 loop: CASSLYSGTPNTEAFF. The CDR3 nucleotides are TGTGCCAGCAGTTTATACTCGGGGACACCGAACACTGAAGCTTTCTTT.

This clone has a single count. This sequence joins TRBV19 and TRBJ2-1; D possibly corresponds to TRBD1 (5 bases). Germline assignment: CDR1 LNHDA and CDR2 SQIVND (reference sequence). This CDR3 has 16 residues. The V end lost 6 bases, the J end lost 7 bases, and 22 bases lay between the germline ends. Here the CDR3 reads CASSPWGGTGLNEQFF. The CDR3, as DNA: TGTGCCAGTAGCCCATGGGGTGGCACAGGCCTTAATGAGCAGTTCTTC.

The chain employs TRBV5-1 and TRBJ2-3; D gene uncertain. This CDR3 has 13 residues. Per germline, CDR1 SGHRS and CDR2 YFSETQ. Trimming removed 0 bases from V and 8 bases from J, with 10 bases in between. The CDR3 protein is CASSLVSGGTQYF. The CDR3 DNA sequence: TGCGCCAGCAGCTTGGTATCCGGCGGTACGCAGTATTTT.

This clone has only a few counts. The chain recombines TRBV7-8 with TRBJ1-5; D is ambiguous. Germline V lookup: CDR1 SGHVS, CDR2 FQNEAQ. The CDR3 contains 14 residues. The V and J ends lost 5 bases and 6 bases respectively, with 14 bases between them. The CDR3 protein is CASSLGRAGQPQHF. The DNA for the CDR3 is TGTGCCAGCAGCCTAGGGAGGGCGGGTCAGCCCCAGCATTTT.

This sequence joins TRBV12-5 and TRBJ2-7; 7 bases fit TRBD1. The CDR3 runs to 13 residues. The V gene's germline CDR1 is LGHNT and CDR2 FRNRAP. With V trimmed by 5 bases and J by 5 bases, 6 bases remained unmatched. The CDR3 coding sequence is TGTGCTAGTGGTGCCGACAGGGTAAACGAGCAGTACTTC. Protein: CASGADRVNEQYF.

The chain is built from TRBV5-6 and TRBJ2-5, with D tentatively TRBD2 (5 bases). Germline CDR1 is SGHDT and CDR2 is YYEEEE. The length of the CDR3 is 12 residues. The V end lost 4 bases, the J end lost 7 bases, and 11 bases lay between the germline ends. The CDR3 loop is CASSDRGRTQYF. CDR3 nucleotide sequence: TGTGCCAGCAGCGACCGAGGGCGGACCCAGTACTTC.

DNA for the CDR3: TGTGCCAGCAGCCCGGGTTCGGGGGTTGGAAACACCATATATTTT. This translates into CASSPGSGVGNTIYF. The J gene is TRBJ1-3, the V gene TRBV5-4; a weak D match, TRBD1 (5 bases). V lost 4 bases, J lost 3 bases, and 14 bases lay in between. This CDR3 spans 15 amino acids. Germline V gene data show CDR1 as SGHNT and CDR2 as YYREEE (reference sequence).

The CDR3 protein is CASSLGPRNTDTQYF. CDR3 in DNA: TGCGCCAGCAGCTTGGGTCCGCGGAACACAGATACGCAGTATTTT. The chain combines TRBV5-1 with TRBJ2-3; D remains ambiguous. The V and J ends lost 0 bases and 2 bases respectively, with 10 bases between them. Germline CDR1 and CDR2: SGHRS and YFSETQ. This CDR3 region has 15 residues.

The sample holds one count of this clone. CDR3 loop: CASSYSSLSNQPQHF. CDR3 coding DNA: TGTGCCAGCAGTTACTCGTCCCTGAGCAATCAGCCCCAGCATTTT. V is TRBV6-5 and J is TRBJ1-5; D unclear. V gave up 0 bases and J gave up 1 base, with 7 bases separating them. CDR1 is MNHEY, CDR2 SVGAGI, per germline. This CDR3 region has 15 residues.